A selection of T cell receptor beta chains follows, all from one sample in a study of CD8+ T cells in alopecia areata. Sequencing was performed with immunoSEQ multiplex PCR; in TCRdb, only in-frame clones are kept and a portion is missing. The sample shows about 270,000 clones, 60% of them seen only once. Source: CD4+ T cells sorted from blood, taken around week 54, from a patient treated with tofacitinib. The receptors here all came from a human donor with alopecia areata. CDR3s include the opening cysteine and the closing phenylalanine or tryptophan. The order of the fields is J gene, V gene, D gene, clone size, CDR3 DNA, CDR3 protein. A D gene is named only where the DNA matches it firmly. Size is stated for part of the rows, as once, few or many counts, or as a class when the clone is expanded.

>TRBJ1-2|TRBV6-1|NA|NA
TGTGCCAGCAGTGAAGCGGAGCTATTAGGCTACACCTTC
CASSEAELLGYTF
>TRBJ2-1|TRBV6-6|NA|NA
TGTGCCAGCAGTAGTACGGCGAATGAGCAGTTCTTC
CASSSTANEQFF
>TRBJ1-1|TRBV30|NA|NA
TGTGCCTGGAGACCAGGGAACACTGAAGCTTTCTTT
CAWRPGNTEAFF
>TRBJ2-7|TRBV5-6|NA|NA
TGTGCCAGCAGTCTATTGAGAGGGTTCTCCTACGAGCAGTACTTC
CASSLLRGFSYEQYF
>TRBJ2-7|TRBV6-5|TRBD1|NA
TGTGCCAGCAGGACAGGGAGCTCCTACGAGCAGTACTTC
CASRTGSSYEQYF
>TRBJ1-5|TRBV6-1|TRBD1|few
TGTGCCAGTCTGAGGGACAGGGTTGAGGGGCAGCCCCAGCATTTT
CASLRDRVEGQPQHF
>TRBJ2-6|TRBV2|NA|few
TGTGCCAGCAGTGAAGCGCACGGGGCCAACGTCCTGACTTTC
CASSEAHGANVLTF
>TRBJ2-5|TRBV29-1|TRBD1|few
TGCAGCGTAGAGGGACAGGGAACTGGGGAGACCCAGTACTTC
CSVEGQGTGETQYF
>TRBJ2-1|TRBV19|NA|NA
TGTGCCAGTAGTAAGAGGGAGGAGCAGTTCTTC
CASSKREEQFF
>TRBJ1-2|TRBV9|TRBD1|NA
TGTGCCAGCAGCGCATTGACAGGGCCTAACTATGGCTACACCTTC
CASSALTGPNYGYTF
>TRBJ2-1|TRBV7-2|NA|NA
TGTGCCAGCAGCTCCGGGGTCTACAATGAGCAGTTCTTC
CASSSGVYNEQFF
>TRBJ2-7|TRBV5-6|NA|NA
TGTGCCAGCAGCTTGGGACTAGGACTTCGAAACGAGCAGTACTTC
CASSLGLGLRNEQYF
>TRBJ2-1|TRBV5-1|NA|NA
TGCGCCAGCAGCTTGGACAGCTCCTACAATGAGCAGTTCTTC
CASSLDSSYNEQFF
>TRBJ2-7|TRBV25-1|NA|few
TGTGCCAGCAAGGACCTCTACGAGCAGTACTTC
CASKDLYEQYF
>TRBJ2-6|TRBV5-1|NA|few
TGCGCCAGCAGCCCCACAGACTCTGGGGCCAACGTCCTGACTTTC
CASSPTDSGANVLTF
>TRBJ2-1|TRBV25-1|TRBD1|NA
TGTGCCAGCAGTGATGCCCGGACAGGGGGCTTCAACAATGAGCAGTTCTTC
CASSDARTGGFNNEQFF